What follows is one TCR beta chain and its context. The antigen remains undetermined. Trimming left V 6 bases short and J 1 base short, with 12 bases between. Germline V gene lookup returns CDR1 MNHEY and CDR2 SVGAGI. CDR3 length equals 14 residues. The data stem from a study of vaccination effects on CD4 cells after COVID-19. For the study at large: Two-dose BNT162b2 or mRNA-1273 vaccination was given to participants.

Overall study results and limits: After vaccination of healthy people, only 1 of 255 vaccine-induced clones cross-reacted with common cold coronaviruses. Clones that were induced by infection or by vaccine showed marked contraction late after vaccination.

The ViraFEST assay expanded antigen-specific CD4+ T cells with viral peptide pools before sequencing. Having been cultured for roughly 10 days, the cells underwent CD4+ T cell isolation. Neither prior SARS-CoV-2 infection nor positive nucleocapsid antibodies were present in the vaccine recipients. Sequenced by immunoSEQ multiplex PCR; TCRdb stores in-frame clones only, minus some. The table records tens of thousands of clones, 75% to 80% of them present only once. The receptor was derived from a human donor who received a COVID-19 vaccine. Here the sequenced sample was CD4+ T cells from PBMCs cultured with HCoV-OC43 spike peptides, taken before COVID-19 vaccination. As for subset: HCoV-OC43 spike overlapping peptide pool stimulation. The chain links TRBV6-5 to TRBJ1-1; D unresolved. The CDR3 loop reads CASRSGRRNTEAFF. The DNA for the CDR3 is TGTGCCAGCAGAAGTGGGCGTAGGAACACTGAAGCTTTCTTT.